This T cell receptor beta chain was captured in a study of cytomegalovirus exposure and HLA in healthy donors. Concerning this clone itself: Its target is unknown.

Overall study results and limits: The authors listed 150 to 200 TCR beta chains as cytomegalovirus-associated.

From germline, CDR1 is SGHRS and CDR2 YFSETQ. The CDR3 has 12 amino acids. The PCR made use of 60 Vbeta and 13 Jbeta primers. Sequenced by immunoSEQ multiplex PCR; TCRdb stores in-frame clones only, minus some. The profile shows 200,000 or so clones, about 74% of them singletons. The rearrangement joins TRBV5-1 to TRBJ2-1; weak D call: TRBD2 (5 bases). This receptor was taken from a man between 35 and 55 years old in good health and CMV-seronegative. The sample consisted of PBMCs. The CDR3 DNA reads TGCGCTTCGGAGGACTTTACTAATGAGCAGTTCTTC. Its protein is CASEDFTNEQFF.